Below, 15 T cell receptor beta chains from the same sample are listed, as sequenced in a study of spatial heterogeneity in lung cancer. TCRdb redid the calling of the 5' RACE reads with MiXCR, one entry per CDR3 protein. Of about 120,000 distinct CDR3 sequences listed, 12% are singletons. Time point denoted: blood at routine non-recurrence follow-up after resection. Without sorting, whole RNA was sequenced from tumor, nontumor lung or frozen PBMC. Sample: PBMCs, taken at follow-up. Receptor source: a male donor with early-stage non-small cell lung cancer.

This clonotype was picked up a small number of times. This chain links TRBV3-1 with TRBJ2-5; D not certain. V lost 5 bases and J 3 bases, leaving 7 bases between the germline ends. Germline lookup yields CDR1 LGHDT and CDR2 YNNKEL (reference sequence). The CDR3 is made up of 12 amino acids. CDR3 in amino acids: CASSIWEETQYF. Here the CDR3 DNA reads TGTGCCAGCAGCATTTGGGAAGAGACCCAGTACTTC.

J is TRBJ1-2 and V is TRBV6-5; D is uncertain. Trimming took off 6 bases at V and 5 bases at J, with 13 bases between the two ends. This CDR3 is built from 13 residues. From germline, CDR1 is MNHEY and CDR2 SVGAGI. CDR3 region: CASRTTMGYGYTF. Written as DNA, the CDR3 is TGTGCCAGCAGAACGACAATGGGGTATGGCTACACCTTC.

This clonotype has a count of ten or more. The genes are TRBV20-1 and TRBJ2-3; D is perhaps TRBD2 (7 bases). CDR3 size: 13 residues. In germline, CDR1 is DFQATT, CDR2 SNEGSKA (reference sequence). V shed 0 bases and J shed 11 bases, with 15 bases lying between them. The CDR3 region is CSARDTRGAGQYF. The CDR3 DNA sequence: TGCAGTGCTAGAGATACCCGGGGGGCTGGGCAGTATTTT.

There are many counts of this clonotype. The CDR3 loop is CSGSQGGITEAFF. CDR3 in DNA: TGCAGCGGTTCACAGGGGGGGATCACTGAAGCTTTCTTT. The chain employs TRBV29-1 and TRBJ1-1; TRBD1 matches 8 bases. The CDR3 extends over 13 amino acids. CDR1 and CDR2 (germline): SQVTM, ANQGSEA. Losses at the gene ends were 7 bases for V and 4 bases for J; bases not matched to a gene: 8.

The table lists this clonotype with many counts. The V call is TRBV7-2, the J call TRBJ1-5; D remains unclear. The CDR3 runs 16 residues. Per the germline V gene, CDR1 is SGHTA and CDR2 is FQGNSA. V gave up 2 bases and J gave up 2 bases, with 13 bases separating them. The CDR3 coding sequence is TGTGCCAGCAGCTTATTTGACATCTCGGGCAATCAGCCCCAGCATTTT. As protein: CASSLFDISGNQPQHF.

The J gene is TRBJ2-4, the V gene TRBV20-1; TRBD1 agrees at 9 bases. This CDR3 spans 15 amino acids. The germline gives CDR1 DFQATT, CDR2 SNEGSKA (reference sequence). Trimming at V came to 0 bases and at J to 6 bases, leaving 6 bases not matched to a gene. CDR3 coding DNA: TGCAGTGCTAGAGAGGGGACAGGGCCGGGAAACATTCAGTACTTC. It translates to CSAREGTGPGNIQYF.

This clonotype was detected only a few times. The chain links TRBV13 to TRBJ2-7, with 8 positions matching TRBD1. Germline-derived CDR1 and CDR2 are PRHDT and FYEKMQ (reference sequence). Trimming cost V 5 bases and J 2 bases; bases outside gene matches: 11. The CDR3 runs 16 residues. CDR3 protein: CASSPRERTGTYEQYF. The CDR3 DNA reads as TGTGCCAGCAGCCCCCGTGAGCGGACAGGGACCTACGAGCAGTACTTC.

The J gene is TRBJ1-2, the V gene TRBV6-2 or TRBV6-3; D ambiguous. The germline V gene has CDR1 MNHEY and CDR2 SVGEGT. Between the trimmed V and J ends, which lost 8 bases and 4 bases, there was a span of 11 bases. The length of the CDR3 is 12 residues. In nucleotides, the CDR3 is TGTGCCAGCGGCGAAGGAGGCTATGGCTACACCTTC. Amino acid sequence: CASGEGGYGYTF.

This chain joins TRBV2 and TRBJ1-1; D is unresolved. V lost 8 bases, J lost 0 bases, and 4 bases lay in between. The germline CDR1 and CDR2 sequences are SNHLY and FYNNEI. The CDR3 contains 11 residues. For the CDR3, the DNA is TGTGCCAGCCTATTGAACACTGAAGCTTTCTTT. The encoded protein is CASLLNTEAFF. The whole variable domain, remainder taken from reference TRBV2 and TRBJ1-1, is EPEVTQTPSHQVTQMGQEVILRCVPISNHLYFYWYRQILGQKVEFLVSFYNNEISEKSEIFDDQFSVERPDGSNFTLKIRSTKLEDSAMYFCASLLNTEAFFGQGTRLTVV.

The rearrangement joins TRBV28 to TRBJ2-3, with 7 positions matching TRBD1. Germline V gives CDR1 MDHEN, CDR2 SYDVKM. V trimming: 11 bases; J trimming: 5 bases; junction bases outside the gene matches: 10. CDR3 length: 13 residues. CDR3 protein: CAGYRQGLDTQYF. In nucleotides, the CDR3 is TGTGCCGGCTACAGACAGGGTCTAGATACGCAGTATTTT.

Many counts were recorded for this clonotype. This CDR3 is CASSVGFRGGTGELFF. DNA of the CDR3: TGTGCCAGCAGCGTAGGGTTTCGGGGAGGGACCGGGGAGCTGTTTTTT. This chain connects TRBV9 to TRBJ2-2; 7 bases agree with TRBD2. The CDR3 has 16 amino acids. Germline CDR1 and CDR2: SGDLS and YYNGEE. The junction had 7 bases not matched to a gene; V was cut back by 0 bases and J by 5 bases.

The chain links TRBV2 to TRBJ2-7; D remains ambiguous. Germline V gives CDR1 SNHLY, CDR2 FYNNEI. There are 12 residues in the CDR3. The V gene lost 5 bases and the J gene lost 0 bases, with 5 bases spanning the gap. This CDR3 is CASSLNSYEQYF. CDR3 DNA: TGTGCCAGCAGTTTAAACTCCTACGAGCAGTACTTC. Using reference TRBV2 and TRBJ2-7 for the parts outside the CDR3, the full variable domain is EPEVTQTPSHQVTQMGQEVILRCVPISNHLYFYWYRQILGQKVEFLVSFYNNEISEKSEIFDDQFSVERPDGSNFTLKIRSTKLEDSAMYFCASSLNSYEQYFGPGTRLTVT.

This clonotype occurred many times. The chain is built from TRBV6-2 or TRBV6-3 and TRBJ2-1; TRBD2 agrees at 11 bases. There are 16 residues in the CDR3. Germline-derived CDR1 and CDR2 are MNHEY and SVGEGT. The J segment lost 4 bases and the V segment lost 5 bases, leaving 7 bases of the junction unmatched. CDR3 region: CASSPIAGGRYNEQFF. The DNA for the CDR3 is TGTGCCAGCAGTCCTATAGCGGGGGGGAGGTACAATGAGCAGTTCTTC.

V and J are TRBV6-2 or TRBV6-3 and TRBJ1-1; TRBD1 might be the D (5 bases). V lost 5 bases and J 2 bases, leaving 9 bases between the germline ends. This CDR3 spans 13 amino acids. Germline loops: CDR1 MNHEY, CDR2 SVGEGT. CDR3 sequence reads: CASSSGHNTEAFF. CDR3 DNA: TGTGCCAGCAGTAGTGGACATAACACTGAAGCTTTCTTT.

This clonotype was observed many times. The chain recombines TRBV7-2 with TRBJ1-2; tentative D call: TRBD1 (6 bases). V was clipped by 1 base and J by 4 bases, with 16 bases between them. From germline, CDR1 is SGHTA and CDR2 FQGNSA. The CDR3 is 16 amino acids. The CDR3 nucleotides are TGTGCCAGCAGCTTAGTGGGGGCAGGGAATACCTATGGCTACACCTTC. Protein sequence: CASSLVGAGNTYGYTF.